Included here is one T cell receptor (beta chain) sequence, with context. This specimen belongs to a study of blood T cell repertoires in COVID-19. Study information: The origin of the acute and convalescent COVID-19 samples was the United States, Italy and Spain. Sources were T cells, B-cell-depleted T cells, or PBMCs; the material itself was cDNA or gDNA.

The CDR3 covers 14 residues. Per the germline V gene, CDR1 is MDHEN and CDR2 is SYDVKM. Trimming took 7 bases from V and 2 from J, leaving 14 bases between them. Per the original data handling: Reference gene primer amplification gave estimated nucleated cell counts. Repertoires were generated with immunoSEQ multiplex PCR, while TCRdb's copy carries only in-frame clones and drops some. V and J calls and clone size are those listed in that table; D and trimming were worked out from the DNA. This table holds around 310,000 clones, 70% to 90% found once. The chain uses TRBV28 and TRBJ1-2, with D perhaps TRBD1 (5 bases). The sequence was collected from a woman aged 45-65 years with active or convalescent COVID-19. Input material: peripheral blood. The DNA for the CDR3 is TGTGCCAGCAAATCCGGGACTTTGAACTATGGCTACACCTTC. It codes for CASKSGTLNYGYTF.